A selection of T cell receptor beta chains follows, all from one sample in a study of T cell responses to AZD1222 COVID-19 vaccine. TCRdb's copy holds only in-frame clones and misses some; the assay was immunoSEQ multiplex PCR. Of more than 140,000 clones listed, under 95% are singletons. Sequencing used peripheral blood, obtained on day 0 of AZD1222 vaccination. Receptor source: an adult in good health. Both conserved end residues are part of each CDR3. Fields, in order: J gene, D gene, V gene, clone size, CDR3 protein, CDR3 DNA. A D gene is named only where the DNA matches it firmly. Only some rows state a clone size, as once, few, many or a class for expanded clones.

TRBJ1-6,TRBD1,TRBV2,once,CATYKGQTNSPLHF,TGTGCCACCTACAAGGGACAGACAAATTCACCCCTCCACTTT
TRBJ2-3,-,TRBV28,-,CASSLRQIGTDTQYF,TGTGCCAGCAGTTTGCGGCAGATAGGGACAGATACGCAGTATTTT
TRBJ2-7,-,TRBV28,-,CASSLGSHEQYF,TGTGCCAGCAGTTTGGGTTCACACGAGCAGTACTTC
TRBJ1-4,-,TRBV24-1,few,CATSAAHNEKLFF,TGTGCCACCAGTGCGGCTCATAATGAAAAACTGTTTTTT
TRBJ1-3,-,TRBV30,once,CAWEPGNRGNTIYF,TGTGCCTGGGAGCCGGGTAATCGGGGAAACACCATATATTTT
TRBJ2-1,TRBD1,TRBV5-1,-,CASSSGQGFYEQFF,TGCGCCAGCAGCAGCGGACAGGGTTTCTATGAGCAGTTCTTC
TRBJ1-5,-,TRBV7-9,-,CASSPDRGPQHF,TGTGCCAGCAGCCCTGATAGGGGGCCCCAGCATTTT
TRBJ1-1,-,TRBV7-2,-,CASSGGGGVNTEAFF,TGTGCCAGCAGCGGGGGCGGAGGGGTGAACACTGAAGCTTTCTTT
TRBJ2-2,-,TRBV11-3,-,CASSWSRNTGELFF,TGTGCCAGCAGCTGGTCCCGGAACACCGGGGAGCTGTTTTTT
TRBJ1-2,TRBD1,TRBV6-5,-,CASSYPRTGGGYTF,TGTGCCAGCAGTTACCCCCGGACAGGGGGAGGCTACACCTTC
TRBJ2-1,TRBD2,TRBV6-2/TRBV6-3,-,CASNPWGSGSEQFF,TGTGCCAGCAACCCCTGGGGTAGCGGGAGTGAGCAGTTCTTC
TRBJ1-2,-,TRBV18,-,CASSLTAGVANYGYTF,TGTGCCAGCTCACTGACGGCAGGGGTAGCTAACTATGGCTACACCTTC
TRBJ1-5,-,TRBV11-3,-,CASSPRRGNQPQHF,TGTGCCAGCAGCCCCAGAAGGGGCAATCAGCCCCAGCATTTT
TRBJ2-2,TRBD2,TRBV27,-,CASSLGGLAGPTGELFF,TGTGCCAGCAGTTTAGGGGGACTAGCGGGACCCACCGGGGAGCTGTTTTTT
TRBJ2-7,TRBD2,TRBV3-1/TRBV3-2,-,CASSQGRLASGRDGLPYEQYF,TGTGCCAGCAGCCAAGGGCGTTTGGCTAGCGGGAGGGACGGTTTGCCCTACGAGCAGTACTTC
TRBJ2-1,TRBD2,TRBV5-1,-,CASSLATSGTYNEQFF,TGCGCCAGCAGCTTGGCCACTAGCGGGACCTACAATGAGCAGTTCTTC
TRBJ1-3,-,TRBV12-3/TRBV12-4,-,CASRRQDNTIYF,TGTGCCAGCAGGCGACAGGACAACACCATATATTTT
TRBJ2-1,-,TRBV9,-,CASSVQSGRSYNEQFF,TGTGCCAGCAGCGTACAATCCGGGAGATCCTACAATGAGCAGTTCTTC
TRBJ2-5,TRBD1,TRBV5-4,-,CASKDRLGETQYF,TGTGCCAGCAAGGACAGGTTAGGAGAGACCCAGTACTTC
TRBJ1-1,-,TRBV6-5,-,CASSFRGTEAFF,TGTGCCAGCAGTTTCAGGGGCACTGAAGCTTTCTTT
TRBJ1-1,-,TRBV10-1,-,CASTLRGCSTEAFF,TGCGCCAGCACCCTGAGGGGATGTAGCACTGAAGCTTTCTTT
TRBJ2-3,TRBD2,TRBV27,-,CASRQGLAGIDTQYF,TGTGCCAGCAGACAGGGACTAGCGGGGATAGATACGCAGTATTTT
TRBJ1-1,-,TRBV6-2/TRBV6-3,few,CASSLASLNTEAFF,TGTGCCAGCAGTTTAGCCTCCCTGAACACTGAAGCTTTCTTT
TRBJ2-5,-,TRBV7-2,-,CASSSRGGKETQYF,TGTGCCAGCAGCTCGAGGGGGGGAAAAGAGACCCAGTACTTC
TRBJ1-4,TRBD1,TRBV25-1,-,CASADRAANEKLFF,TGTGCCAGCGCAGACAGGGCTGCTAATGAAAAACTGTTTTTT
TRBJ2-1,TRBD2,TRBV4-3,once,CASSQDPGRASNEQFF,TGCGCCAGCAGCCAAGATCCCGGGAGGGCCTCCAATGAGCAGTTCTTC
TRBJ2-7,-,TRBV28,-,CASSPWGSEYEQYF,TGTGCCAGCAGCCCTTGGGGCTCGGAATACGAGCAGTACTTC
TRBJ1-1,-,TRBV6-2/TRBV6-3,-,CASSYRVNTEAFF,TGTGCCAGCAGTTACCGCGTGAACACTGAAGCTTTCTTT
TRBJ1-2,-,TRBV6-5,-,CASRTPSYGYTF,TGTGCCAGCAGGACCCCTTCCTATGGCTACACCTTC
TRBJ2-2,-,TRBV23-1,-,CASSPTHRVSTGELFF,TGCGCCAGCAGCCCTACCCACAGGGTTAGCACCGGGGAGCTGTTTTTT
TRBJ1-1,TRBD1,TRBV19,-,CASEPQGAKNTEAFF,TGTGCCAGCGAACCCCAGGGGGCAAAGAACACTGAAGCTTTCTTT
TRBJ2-7,-,TRBV27,-,CASSNRDTPYEQYF,TGTGCCAGCAGTAATCGGGACACCCCCTACGAGCAGTACTTC
TRBJ1-1,-,TRBV3-1/TRBV3-2,-,CASSRTAWDTEAFF,TGTGCCAGCAGCCGGACGGCATGGGACACTGAAGCTTTCTTT
TRBJ2-5,-,TRBV11-2,-,CASSTTRTAQETQYF,TGTGCCAGCAGCACAACTAGGACAGCCCAAGAGACCCAGTACTTC
TRBJ2-7,TRBD1,TRBV19,-,CASSEGQGTEQYF,TGTGCCAGTAGTGAAGGACAGGGGACCGAGCAGTACTTC
TRBJ1-4,-,TRBV9,-,CASSAGGSDEKLFF,TGTGCCAGCAGCGCAGGAGGAAGTGATGAAAAACTGTTTTTT
TRBJ1-5,TRBD1,TRBV28,-,CASSLRGQGNQPQHF,TGTGCCAGCAGTTTGAGGGGACAGGGTAATCAGCCCCAGCATTTT